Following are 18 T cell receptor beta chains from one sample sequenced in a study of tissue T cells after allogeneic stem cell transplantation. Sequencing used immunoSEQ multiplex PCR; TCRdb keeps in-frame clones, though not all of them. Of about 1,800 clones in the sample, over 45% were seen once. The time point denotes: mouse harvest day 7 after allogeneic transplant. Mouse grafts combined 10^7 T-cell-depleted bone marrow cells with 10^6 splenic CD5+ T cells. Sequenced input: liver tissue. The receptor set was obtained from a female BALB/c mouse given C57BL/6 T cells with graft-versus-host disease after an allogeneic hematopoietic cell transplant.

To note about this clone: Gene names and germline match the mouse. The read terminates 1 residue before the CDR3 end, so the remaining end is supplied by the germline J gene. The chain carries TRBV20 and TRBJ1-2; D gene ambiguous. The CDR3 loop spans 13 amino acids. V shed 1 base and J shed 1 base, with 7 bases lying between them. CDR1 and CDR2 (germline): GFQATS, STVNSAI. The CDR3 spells CGARGQENSDYTF. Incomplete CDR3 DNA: TGTGGTGCTAGGGGACAAGAAAACTCCGACTACACC.

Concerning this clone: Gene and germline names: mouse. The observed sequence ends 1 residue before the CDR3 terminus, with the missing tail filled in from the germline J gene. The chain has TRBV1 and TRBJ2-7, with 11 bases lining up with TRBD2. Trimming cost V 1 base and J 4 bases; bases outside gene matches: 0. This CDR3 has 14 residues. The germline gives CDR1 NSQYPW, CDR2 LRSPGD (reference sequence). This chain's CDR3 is CTCSAGTGGYEQYF. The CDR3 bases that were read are TGCACCTGCAGTGCAGGGACTGGGGGGTATGAACAGTAC.

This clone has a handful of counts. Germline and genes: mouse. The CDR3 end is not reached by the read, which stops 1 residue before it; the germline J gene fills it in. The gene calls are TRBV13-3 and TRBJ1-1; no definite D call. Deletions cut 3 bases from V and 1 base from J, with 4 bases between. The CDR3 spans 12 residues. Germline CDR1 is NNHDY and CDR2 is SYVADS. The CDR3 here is CASSVRNTEVFF. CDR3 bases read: TGTGCCAGCAGTGTCCGGAACACAGAAGTCTTC.

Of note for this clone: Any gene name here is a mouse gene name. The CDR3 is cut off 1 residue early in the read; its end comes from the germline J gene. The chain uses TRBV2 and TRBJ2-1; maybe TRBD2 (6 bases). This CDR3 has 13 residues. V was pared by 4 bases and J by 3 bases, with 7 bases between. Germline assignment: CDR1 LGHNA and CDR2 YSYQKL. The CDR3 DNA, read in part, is TGTGCCAGCAGCCTCTGGGGCTATGCTGAGCAGTTC. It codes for CASSLWGYAEQF. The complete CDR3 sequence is CASSLWGYAEQFF.

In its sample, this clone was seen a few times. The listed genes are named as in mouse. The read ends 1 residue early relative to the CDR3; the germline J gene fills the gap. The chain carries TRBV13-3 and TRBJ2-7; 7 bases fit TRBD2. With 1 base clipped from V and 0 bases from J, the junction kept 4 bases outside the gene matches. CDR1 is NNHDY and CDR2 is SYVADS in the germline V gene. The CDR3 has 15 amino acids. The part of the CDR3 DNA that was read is TGTGCCAGCAGTGATCGGGGGGGGAGCTCCTATGAACAGTAC. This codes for CASSDRGGSSYEQY. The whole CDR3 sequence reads CASSDRGGSSYEQYF.

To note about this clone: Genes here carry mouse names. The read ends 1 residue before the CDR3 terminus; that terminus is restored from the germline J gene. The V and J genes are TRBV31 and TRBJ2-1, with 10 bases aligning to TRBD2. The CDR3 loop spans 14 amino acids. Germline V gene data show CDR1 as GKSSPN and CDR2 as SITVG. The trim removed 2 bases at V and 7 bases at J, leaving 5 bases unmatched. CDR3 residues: CAWSIDWGEAEQFF. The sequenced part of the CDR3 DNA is TGTGCCTGGAGTATCGACTGGGGGGAGGCTGAGCAGTTC.

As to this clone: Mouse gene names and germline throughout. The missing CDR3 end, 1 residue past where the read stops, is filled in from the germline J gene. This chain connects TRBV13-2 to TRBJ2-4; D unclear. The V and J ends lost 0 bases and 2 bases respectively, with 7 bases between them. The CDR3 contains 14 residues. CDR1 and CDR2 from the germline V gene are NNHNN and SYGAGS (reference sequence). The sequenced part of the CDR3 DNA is TGTGCCAGCGGTGATGCACCACATCAAAACACCTTGTAC. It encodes CASGDAPHQNTLY. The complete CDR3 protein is CASGDAPHQNTLYF.

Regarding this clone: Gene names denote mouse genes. CDR3 sequence: CASSLGDYAEQFF. The CDR3 bases that were read are TGTGCAAGCAGCCTAGGGGACTATGCTGAGCAGTTC. The chain uses TRBV16 and TRBJ2-1, with D perhaps matching TRBD1 (5 bases). The read is 1 residue too short to cover the CDR3 end, so that end is filled in from the germline J gene. V gave up 5 bases and J gave up 2 bases, with 7 bases separating them. Per the germline V gene, CDR1 is SGHSA and CDR2 is FRNQAP. This CDR3 is built from 13 residues.

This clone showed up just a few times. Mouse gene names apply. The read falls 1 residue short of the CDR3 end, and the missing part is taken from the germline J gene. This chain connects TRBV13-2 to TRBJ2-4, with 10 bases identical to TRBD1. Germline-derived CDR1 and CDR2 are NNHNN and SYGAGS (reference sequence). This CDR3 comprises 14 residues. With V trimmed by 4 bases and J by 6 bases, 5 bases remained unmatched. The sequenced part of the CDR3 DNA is TGTGCCAGCGGTCAACGGGACAGGGGTAACACCTTGTAC. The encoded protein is CASGQRDRGNTLY. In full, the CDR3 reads CASGQRDRGNTLYF.

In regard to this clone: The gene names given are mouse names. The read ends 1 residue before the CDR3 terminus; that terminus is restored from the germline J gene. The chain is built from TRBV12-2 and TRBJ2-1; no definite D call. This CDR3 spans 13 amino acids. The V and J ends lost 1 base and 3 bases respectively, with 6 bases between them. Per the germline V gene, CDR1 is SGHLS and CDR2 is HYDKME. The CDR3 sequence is CASSLAIYAEQFF. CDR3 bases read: TGTGCCAGCTCTCTAGCCATCTATGCTGAGCAGTTC.

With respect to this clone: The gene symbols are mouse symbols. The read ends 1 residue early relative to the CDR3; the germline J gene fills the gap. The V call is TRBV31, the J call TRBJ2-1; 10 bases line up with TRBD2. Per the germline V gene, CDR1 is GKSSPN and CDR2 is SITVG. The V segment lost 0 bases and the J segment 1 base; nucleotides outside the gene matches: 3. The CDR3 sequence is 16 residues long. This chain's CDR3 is CAWSLDWGANYAEQFF. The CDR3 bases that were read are TGTGCCTGGAGTCTAGACTGGGGGGCGAACTATGCTGAGCAGTTC.

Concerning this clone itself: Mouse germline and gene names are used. Here the CDR3 reads CASSPRWGGTQYF. Partial CDR3 DNA: TGTGCCAGCAGTCCCCGCTGGGGGGGCACCCAGTAC. This chain uses TRBV26 with TRBJ2-5; 9 nucleotides match TRBD2. The CDR3 end is not reached by the read, which stops 1 residue before it; the germline J gene fills it in. The CDR3 has 13 amino acids. Germline V lookup: CDR1 KGHPV, CDR2 FQNQEV (reference sequence). Trimming removed 4 bases from V and 8 bases from J; junction bases left unmatched: 4.

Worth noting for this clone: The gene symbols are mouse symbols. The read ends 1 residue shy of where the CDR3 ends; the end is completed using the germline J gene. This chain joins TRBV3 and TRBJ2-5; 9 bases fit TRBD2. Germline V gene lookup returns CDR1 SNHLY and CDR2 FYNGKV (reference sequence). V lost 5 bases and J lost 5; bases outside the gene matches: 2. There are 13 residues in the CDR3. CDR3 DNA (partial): TGTGCCAGCAGCGCGACTGGGGGAGACACCCAGTAC. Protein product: CASSATGGDTQY. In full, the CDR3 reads CASSATGGDTQYF.

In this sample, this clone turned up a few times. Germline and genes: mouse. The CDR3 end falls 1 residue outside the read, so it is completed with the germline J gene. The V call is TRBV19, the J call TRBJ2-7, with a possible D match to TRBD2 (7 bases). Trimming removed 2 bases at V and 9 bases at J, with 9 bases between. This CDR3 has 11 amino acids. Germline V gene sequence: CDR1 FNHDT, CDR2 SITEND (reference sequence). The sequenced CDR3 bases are TGTGCCAGCAGTATCTGGGGGCGACAGTAC. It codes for CASSIWGRQY. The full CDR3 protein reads CASSIWGRQYF.

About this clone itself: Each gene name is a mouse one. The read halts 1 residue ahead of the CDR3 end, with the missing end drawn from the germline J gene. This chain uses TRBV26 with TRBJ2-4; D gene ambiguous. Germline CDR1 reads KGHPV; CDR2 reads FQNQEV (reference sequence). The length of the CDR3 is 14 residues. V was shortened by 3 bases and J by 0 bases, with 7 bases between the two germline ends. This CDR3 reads CASSLGESQNTLYF. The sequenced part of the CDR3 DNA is TGTGCCAGCAGTCTCGGGGAAAGTCAAAACACCTTGTAC.

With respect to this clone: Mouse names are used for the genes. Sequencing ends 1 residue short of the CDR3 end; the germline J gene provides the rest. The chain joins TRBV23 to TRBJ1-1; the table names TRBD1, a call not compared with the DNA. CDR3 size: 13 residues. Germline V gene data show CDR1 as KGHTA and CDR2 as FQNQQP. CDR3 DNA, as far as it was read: TGCTCCAGCAGTCAATCGAACAGGGCGGAAGTCTTC. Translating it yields CSSSQSNRAEVF. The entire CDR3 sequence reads CSSSQSNRAEVFF.

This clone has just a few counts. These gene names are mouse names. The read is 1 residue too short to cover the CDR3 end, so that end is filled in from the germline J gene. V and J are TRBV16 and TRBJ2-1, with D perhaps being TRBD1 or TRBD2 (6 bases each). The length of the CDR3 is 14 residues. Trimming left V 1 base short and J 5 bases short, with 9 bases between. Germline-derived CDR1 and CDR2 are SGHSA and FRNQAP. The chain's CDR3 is CASSLVRGDAEQFF. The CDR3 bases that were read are TGTGCAAGCAGCTTAGTGAGGGGGGATGCTGAGCAGTTC. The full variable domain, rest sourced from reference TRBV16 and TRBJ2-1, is NAGVIQTPRHKVTGKGQEATLWCEPISGHSAVFWYRQTIVQGLEFLTYFRNQAPIDDSGMPKERFSAQMPNQSHSTLKIQSTQPQDSAVYLCASSLVRGDAEQFFGPGTRLTVL.

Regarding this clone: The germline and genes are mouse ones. Partial CDR3 DNA: TGTGCCAGCAGCTTAGCGCCAGGATATGAACAGTAC. The encoded protein is CASSLAPGYEQY. The CDR3 reads in full as CASSLAPGYEQYF. The chain is built from TRBV3 and TRBJ2-7; D unresolved. The DNA ends 1 residue before the CDR3 does, and the rest of the CDR3 is filled in from the germline J gene. Trimming took 0 bases from V and 4 from J, leaving 7 bases between them. In germline, CDR1 is SNHLY, CDR2 FYNGKV (reference sequence). This CDR3 contains 13 residues.